Listed below are T cell receptor beta chains from one sample, sequenced in a study of cytomegalovirus exposure and HLA in healthy donors. Clones were read by immunoSEQ multiplex PCR, and TCRdb kept only the in-frame ones, dropping some. The sample has about 160,000 clones, approximately 80% seen once. Material: PBMCs. All receptors come from a man in his late teens or twenties in good health and CMV-seropositive. Each CDR3 is given with its conserved first and last residue. Each record gives: V gene, J gene, D gene, clone size, CDR3 DNA, CDR3 protein. The D gene is left open where the match is weak. Clone size is given for some rows only: seen once, a few or many times, or a class if the clone is expanded.

v_call: TRBV7-2; j_call: TRBJ2-3; d_call: TRBD1; clone_size: -; cdr3_nt: TGTGCCAGCAGCTTAGCGCCAGGGGGCCAAGATACGCAGTATTTT; cdr3_aa: CASSLAPGGQDTQYF
v_call: TRBV2; j_call: TRBJ1-5; d_call: -; clone_size: -; cdr3_nt: TGTGCCAGCAGTTATAGGGCAGCGGGTAATCAGCCCCAGCATTTT; cdr3_aa: CASSYRAAGNQPQHF
v_call: TRBV7-8; j_call: TRBJ1-1; d_call: -; clone_size: -; cdr3_nt: TGTGCCAGCAGCTCCTTATGGGGGCGGGTCACTGAAGCTTTCTTT; cdr3_aa: CASSSLWGRVTEAFF
v_call: TRBV6-5; j_call: TRBJ2-1; d_call: TRBD1; clone_size: -; cdr3_nt: TGTGCCAGCAGTTGGACAGGGTCGCGAGGTTACAATGAGCAGTTCTTC; cdr3_aa: CASSWTGSRGYNEQFF
v_call: TRBV29-1; j_call: TRBJ2-7; d_call: TRBD2; clone_size: -; cdr3_nt: TGCAGCGTGTTTTTAGGGAGCGGGAGCCCCTACGAGCAGTACTTC; cdr3_aa: CSVFLGSGSPYEQYF
v_call: TRBV27; j_call: TRBJ2-7; d_call: -; clone_size: few; cdr3_nt: TGTGCCAGCAGTCCAGTTACAACGACTAGTTTCTACGAGCAGTACTTC; cdr3_aa: CASSPVTTTSFYEQYF
v_call: TRBV7-3; j_call: TRBJ2-3; d_call: TRBD2; clone_size: -; cdr3_nt: TGTGCCAGCAGCGAACACCCGGGAGCGGGGGTTGCAGATACGCAGTATTTT; cdr3_aa: CASSEHPGAGVADTQYF
v_call: TRBV15; j_call: TRBJ1-6; d_call: -; clone_size: -; cdr3_nt: TGTGCCACCAGCGAAGGGGGTGAATATAATTCACCCCTCCACTTT; cdr3_aa: CATSEGGEYNSPLHF
v_call: TRBV6-1; j_call: TRBJ1-5; d_call: -; clone_size: -; cdr3_nt: TGTGCCAGCAAGCTTAATAGCAATCAGCCCCAGCATTTT; cdr3_aa: CASKLNSNQPQHF
v_call: TRBV7-9; j_call: TRBJ1-5; d_call: -; clone_size: -; cdr3_nt: TGTGCCAGCGGACTCGACAGGCCGGTTAATCAGCCCCAGCATTTT; cdr3_aa: CASGLDRPVNQPQHF
v_call: TRBV4-3; j_call: TRBJ1-6; d_call: -; clone_size: few; cdr3_nt: TGCGCCAGCAGCCAAGCCCCAGGTGATTCACCCCTCCACTTT; cdr3_aa: CASSQAPGDSPLHF
v_call: TRBV18; j_call: TRBJ1-1; d_call: TRBD1; clone_size: -; cdr3_nt: TGTGCCAGCTCACCGGCGGGACAGGGCATCACTGAAGCTTTCTTT; cdr3_aa: CASSPAGQGITEAFF
v_call: TRBV18; j_call: TRBJ1-3; d_call: TRBD1; clone_size: -; cdr3_nt: TGTGCCAGCTCACCATTCCGGACAGGCTCTGGAAACACCATATATTTT; cdr3_aa: CASSPFRTGSGNTIYF
v_call: TRBV23-1; j_call: TRBJ2-7; d_call: -; clone_size: -; cdr3_nt: TGCGCCAGCAGTCAATCCATTAGTAACGTCAGGGATGGCTCCGAGCAGTACTTC; cdr3_aa: CASSQSISNVRDGSEQYF
v_call: TRBV27; j_call: TRBJ1-1; d_call: TRBD1; clone_size: -; cdr3_nt: TGTGCCAGCGGGGGACAGAGGAACACTGAAGCTTTCTTT; cdr3_aa: CASGGQRNTEAFF
v_call: TRBV20-1; j_call: TRBJ1-1; d_call: -; clone_size: -; cdr3_nt: TGCAGTGCCACAGCGAACACTGAAGCTTTCTTT; cdr3_aa: CSATANTEAFF
v_call: TRBV5-6; j_call: TRBJ2-6; d_call: -; clone_size: -; cdr3_nt: TGTGCCAGCAGCTTGGTTGAGTCTGGGGCCAACGTCCTGACTTTC; cdr3_aa: CASSLVESGANVLTF
v_call: TRBV6-1; j_call: TRBJ1-1; d_call: -; clone_size: few; cdr3_nt: TGTGCCAGCAGTCCCTCTGGGGGCTACACTGAAGCTTTCTTT; cdr3_aa: CASSPSGGYTEAFF
v_call: TRBV2; j_call: TRBJ1-5; d_call: TRBD1; clone_size: -; cdr3_nt: TGTGCCAGCAGAACCGGGACAGGGGTCAATCAGCCCCAGCATTTT; cdr3_aa: CASRTGTGVNQPQHF
v_call: TRBV7-9; j_call: TRBJ1-4; d_call: TRBD1; clone_size: -; cdr3_nt: TGTGCCAGCAGCTTAGGGGACAGGGAGAAAGAAAAACTGTTTTTT; cdr3_aa: CASSLGDREKEKLFF
v_call: TRBV19; j_call: TRBJ2-1; d_call: TRBD2; clone_size: -; cdr3_nt: TGTGCCAGTAGTATGATTAGCGGGAGATTCCACAATGAGCAGTTCTTC; cdr3_aa: CASSMISGRFHNEQFF
v_call: TRBV7-2; j_call: TRBJ2-7; d_call: -; clone_size: -; cdr3_nt: TGTGCCAGCAGCCGGCGGGCAGGAGGGTTGTACGAGCAGTACTTC; cdr3_aa: CASSRRAGGLYEQYF
v_call: TRBV4-3; j_call: TRBJ1-6; d_call: TRBD1; clone_size: -; cdr3_nt: TGCGCCAGCAGCCAAGATGGGACAGGGGGCGTCCATAATTCACCCCTCCACTTT; cdr3_aa: CASSQDGTGGVHNSPLHF
v_call: TRBV18; j_call: TRBJ2-3; d_call: TRBD2; clone_size: few; cdr3_nt: TGTGCCAGCTCACCTGTGACTAGCGGGAGGGATACGCAGTATTTT; cdr3_aa: CASSPVTSGRDTQYF
v_call: TRBV5-1; j_call: TRBJ2-2; d_call: TRBD1; clone_size: -; cdr3_nt: TGCGCCAGCAGCCATGACAGGGGGCGAGGGCACACCGGGGAGCTGTTTTTT; cdr3_aa: CASSHDRGRGHTGELFF
v_call: TRBV29-1; j_call: TRBJ1-1; d_call: TRBD1; clone_size: -; cdr3_nt: TGCAGCGTTGGGGGGGCCATGACAGGGCTGATGAACACTGAAGCTTTCTTT; cdr3_aa: CSVGGAMTGLMNTEAFF
v_call: TRBV9; j_call: TRBJ2-3; d_call: TRBD2; clone_size: -; cdr3_nt: TGTGCCAGCAGCGTAGTTGGAAGCGGGGGGCTCACAGATACGCAGTATTTT; cdr3_aa: CASSVVGSGGLTDTQYF
v_call: TRBV27; j_call: TRBJ2-1; d_call: TRBD1; clone_size: few; cdr3_nt: TGTGCCAGCAGTTCTGACAGGGGCCTACACAATGAGCAGTTCTTC; cdr3_aa: CASSSDRGLHNEQFF
v_call: TRBV6-5; j_call: TRBJ1-6; d_call: TRBD1; clone_size: -; cdr3_nt: TGTGCCAGCAGTTACTCCACCGGGACAGTACCTTCACCCCTCCACTTT; cdr3_aa: CASSYSTGTVPSPLHF
v_call: TRBV7-2; j_call: TRBJ2-5; d_call: TRBD2; clone_size: -; cdr3_nt: TGTGCCAGCAGCGCCGGACTAGCGGGGGGGCAGGAGACCCAGTACTTC; cdr3_aa: CASSAGLAGGQETQYF
v_call: TRBV7-9; j_call: TRBJ1-4; d_call: -; clone_size: -; cdr3_nt: TGTGCCAGCAGCTTAAGCCTACCAGAAAAACTGTTTTTT; cdr3_aa: CASSLSLPEKLFF
v_call: TRBV5-4; j_call: TRBJ1-3; d_call: -; clone_size: -; cdr3_nt: TGTGCCAGCAGCTTCGTAGGGGTGGGGGGGGCAAGTTCCGGAAACACCATATATTTT; cdr3_aa: CASSFVGVGGASSGNTIYF
v_call: TRBV11-2; j_call: TRBJ2-1; d_call: -; clone_size: -; cdr3_nt: TGTGCCAGCAGCTCACCTAGGGGGGGGTCGTACAATGAGCAGTTCTTC; cdr3_aa: CASSSPRGGSYNEQFF
v_call: TRBV7-2; j_call: TRBJ1-2; d_call: TRBD1; clone_size: -; cdr3_nt: TGTGCCAGCAGTTCCGGGACAGGGGTCTCATTGGTGGATGGCTACACCTTC; cdr3_aa: CASSSGTGVSLVDGYTF
v_call: TRBV5-5; j_call: TRBJ2-1; d_call: -; clone_size: -; cdr3_nt: TGTGCCAGCAGGGACTCAGGAGAGCAGTTCTTC; cdr3_aa: CASRDSGEQFF
v_call: TRBV9; j_call: TRBJ1-1; d_call: -; clone_size: -; cdr3_nt: TGTGCCAGCAGCGTAGAGCCCCGGGAATCCTTGAACACTGAAGCTTTCTTT; cdr3_aa: CASSVEPRESLNTEAFF
v_call: TRBV30; j_call: TRBJ2-1; d_call: TRBD1; clone_size: -; cdr3_nt: TGTGCCTGGAGTGGACCGAGGGCAGGGGGCTCCTACAATGAGCAGTTCTTC; cdr3_aa: CAWSGPRAGGSYNEQFF
v_call: TRBV27; j_call: TRBJ2-2; d_call: -; clone_size: -; cdr3_nt: TGTGCCAGCAGTTTCCCCACCAGAGGCACCGGGGAGCTGTTTTTT; cdr3_aa: CASSFPTRGTGELFF
v_call: TRBV25-1; j_call: TRBJ2-7; d_call: -; clone_size: -; cdr3_nt: TGTGCCAGCAGTGAATCCCCGTCTTCCTACGAGCAGTACTTC; cdr3_aa: CASSESPSSYEQYF
v_call: TRBV5-1; j_call: TRBJ1-3; d_call: TRBD1; clone_size: -; cdr3_nt: TGCGCCAGCAGCACGGGACAGCTCGGCTCTGGAAACACCATATATTTT; cdr3_aa: CASSTGQLGSGNTIYF
v_call: TRBV11-2; j_call: TRBJ1-1; d_call: -; clone_size: -; cdr3_nt: TGTGCCAGCAGCCTCCCCACGGGTCTTGAAGCTTTCTTT; cdr3_aa: CASSLPTGLEAFF